The 8 T cell receptor beta chains listed next were all sequenced from one sample in a study of early T cells in non-severe SARS-CoV-2 infection. TCRdb re-called the 5' RACE reads through MiXCR, storing one row per CDR3 protein. Among some 87,000 distinct CDR3 sequences listed, around 13% were seen once. The sequencing input was whole blood. Every receptor here comes from an adult who was a healthcare worker with PCR-confirmed SARS-CoV-2 infection or an uninfected control (not recorded which).

The sample holds many counts of this clonotype. J is TRBJ1-2 and V is TRBV6-6; D gene unclear. The CDR3 consists of 14 residues. Trimming removed 2 bases from V and 5 bases from J, with 12 bases in between. Germline CDR1 MNHNY, CDR2 SVGAGI (reference sequence). The CDR3 DNA is TGTGCCAGCAGTTACGGGCCTCCCTCTTATGGCTACACCTTC. Residues: CASSYGPPSYGYTF.

This clonotype was seen a few times. The chain joins TRBV5-1 to TRBJ1-1, with D hard to call. Per the germline V gene, CDR1 is SGHRS and CDR2 is YFSETQ. The germline V and J ends were trimmed by 0 bases and 2 bases, with 8 bases remaining between them. This CDR3 is built from 14 residues. The CDR3 DNA reads TGCGCCAGCAGCTTGGACGCGGAAAACACTGAAGCTTTCTTT. Protein sequence: CASSLDAENTEAFF.

This clonotype was counted many times. The chain uses TRBV7-2 and TRBJ2-2; the match to TRBD1 covers 7 bases. V shed 5 bases and J 6 bases; nucleotides not matched to a gene: 12. This CDR3 comprises 16 residues. CDR1 is SGHTA, CDR2 FQGNSA, per germline. CDR3 sequence: CASSTRRPGGPGELFF. The DNA for the CDR3 is TGTGCCAGCAGCACACGTCGGCCAGGGGGACCCGGGGAGCTGTTTTTT.

In this sample, this clonotype turned up many times. The chain carries TRBV10-3 and TRBJ2-1; D remains unclear. Germline CDR1 is ENHRY and CDR2 is SYGVKD. The CDR3 runs 15 residues. V was trimmed by 4 bases and J by 0 bases, leaving 10 bases between them. The CDR3 DNA follows: TGTGCCATCAGTGTTGGCCTCGACTCCTACAATGAGCAGTTCTTC. Protein sequence: CAISVGLDSYNEQFF.

This clonotype was detected ten times or more. V usage is TRBV25-1 and J usage is TRBJ2-2; the D is unclear. Deletions cut 8 bases from V and 10 bases from J, with 14 bases between. Per germline, CDR1 MGHDK and CDR2 SYGVNS. This CDR3 spans 12 amino acids. The CDR3 nucleotides are TGTGCCAGCTCGGAAGGGCTTGTGGAGCTGTTTTTT. Protein: CASSEGLVELFF.

This clonotype was counted ten times or more. The V call is TRBV19, the J call TRBJ1-1; 8 positions match TRBD1. This CDR3 has 15 residues. Germline lookup yields CDR1 LNHDA and CDR2 SQIVND (reference sequence). V lost 9 bases, J lost 0 bases, and 9 bases stayed unmatched. The CDR3 is CASIGTGFMNTEAFF. The CDR3 DNA reads as TGTGCCAGCATCGGGACAGGCTTCATGAACACTGAAGCTTTCTTT.

This clonotype was picked up a small number of times. The V call is TRBV30, the J call TRBJ1-1; no reliable D call. The CDR3 sequence is 13 residues long. Trimming cost V 2 bases and J 1 base, with 8 bases left between them. CDR1 and CDR2 (germline): GTSNPN, SVGIG (reference sequence). The chain's CDR3 is CAWSPSTNTEAFF. CDR3 coding DNA: TGTGCCTGGAGTCCATCGACGAACACTGAAGCTTTCTTT.

This clonotype has a count of ten or more. The V call is TRBV2, the J call TRBJ2-3, with D perhaps matching TRBD2 (7 bases). The CDR3 is 16 residues long. Per germline, CDR1 SNHLY and CDR2 FYNNEI. Trimming shortened V by 2 bases and J by 2 bases, and 14 bases separated the two germline ends. The CDR3: CASSEYFAGATDTQYF. CDR3 DNA: TGTGCCAGCAGTGAATACTTTGCGGGGGCCACAGATACGCAGTATTTT.